This T cell receptor beta chain was documented in a study of shared clonotypes between healthy human individuals. Trimming left V 2 bases short and J 7 bases short, with 12 bases between. In germline, CDR1 is GTSNPN, CDR2 SVGIG (reference sequence). This CDR3 comprises 13 residues. This clone is medium-sized within its sample. Its matching antigen is unknown. The sample contains more than one DNA sequence encoding this CDR3. Researchers sequenced unsorted PBMC DNA using ten immunoSEQ deep assay plates. Authors' data handling: ImmunoSEQ gave junction-only sequences without quality scores, so filtering differed. The table came from immunoSEQ multiplex PCR; TCRdb's copy has only in-frame clones and leaves some out. Clone size and the V and J calls come from that table; the DNA yielded D and trimming. The data contain hundreds of thousands of clones, around 77% of them singletons. Everyone who donated was a Caucasian adult who lived in Nashville, Tennessee.

General study results and limits: Only blood underwent sampling, and tissue repertoires likely differ.

The receptor was derived from a woman between 40 and 55 years old in good health. Some clones in this sample may be carry-over from other donors' samples. Material: PBMCs. The rearrangement joins TRBV30 to TRBJ1-5, with D perhaps TRBD1 (6 bases). The CDR3 protein is CAWSRGNGQPQHF. The CDR3 nucleotides read TGTGCCTGGAGTAGGGGGAACGGGCAGCCCCAGCATTTT.